Following are 29 T cell receptor beta chains from one sample sequenced in a study of blood T cell repertoires in COVID-19. TCRdb's copy holds only in-frame clones and misses some; the assay was immunoSEQ multiplex PCR. The data contain about 100,000 clones, more than 70% of them seen just once; the ten biggest clones take up 15% to 20%. Sequences were obtained from peripheral blood. The receptors stem from a human donor in a cohort sampled during active COVID-19.

The rearrangement uses TRBV7-9 and TRBJ2-7; D gene unclear. Trimming removed 1 base from V and 4 bases from J, with 20 bases in between. Germline CDR1 is SEHNR and CDR2 is FQNEAQ (reference sequence). The CDR3 length is 17 residues. The CDR3 region has the DNA TGTGCCAGCAGCTTAGTTTCCGAGACAACTGCCAGTTACGAGCAGTACTTC. Translated, it gives CASSLVSETTASYEQYF.

This clone was seen only once. This chain joins TRBV4-3 and TRBJ1-2; D unclear. The CDR3 loop spans 14 amino acids. Per the germline V gene, CDR1 is LGHNA and CDR2 is YSLEER. The V and J ends lost 3 bases and 3 bases respectively, with 11 bases between them. CDR3 residues: CASSQVRGHYGYTF. CDR3 nucleotides: TGCGCCAGCAGCCAGGTTAGAGGGCACTATGGCTACACCTTC.

The chain employs TRBV15 and TRBJ2-7; 11 nucleotides align to TRBD2. Unmatched junction bases numbered 6, after V lost 2 bases and J lost 3 bases. The CDR3 extends over 16 amino acids. The V gene's germline CDR1 is LNHNV and CDR2 YYDKDF (reference sequence). CDR3 sequence reads: CATSRRTSGHFYEQYF. CDR3 nucleotide sequence: TGTGCCACCAGCAGACGGACTAGCGGGCATTTCTACGAGCAGTACTTC.

The V gene is TRBV7-2, the J gene TRBJ2-7; TRBD2 matches at 10 bases. This CDR3 is 15 amino acids long. CDR1 SGHTA and CDR2 FQGNSA come from the germline V gene. With V trimmed by 2 bases and J by 2 bases, 3 bases remained unmatched. The CDR3 reads CASSLRTSGTYEQYF. The DNA of the CDR3 is TGTGCCAGCAGCTTACGGACTAGCGGAACCTACGAGCAGTACTTC. Looking up the rest from reference TRBV7-2 and TRBJ2-7 gives the full variable domain: GAGVSQSPSNKVTEKGKDVELRCDPISGHTALYWYRQSLGQGLEFLIYFQGNSAPDKSGLPSDRFSAERTGGSVSTLTIQRTQQEDSAVYLCASSLRTSGTYEQYFGPGTRLTVT.

The J gene is TRBJ1-1, the V gene TRBV5-1; D is ambiguous. The CDR3 extends over 16 amino acids. Trimming took 4 bases from V and 7 from J, leaving 23 bases between them. Germline V gives CDR1 SGHRS, CDR2 YFSETQ. CDR3 coding DNA: TGCGCCAGCAGCCTCAAGTCCCAAATGGGCGGAGGTGAAGCTTTCTTT. This sequence encodes CASSLKSQMGGGEAFF.

V is TRBV2 and J is TRBJ2-7; 7 nucleotides align to TRBD1. J gave up 0 bases and V 6 bases, and 8 bases lay outside the gene matches. Germline V lookup: CDR1 SNHLY, CDR2 FYNNEI. There are 15 residues in the CDR3. CDR3 protein: CASREYDRASYEQYF. The CDR3 bases are TGTGCCAGCAGAGAATATGACAGGGCCTCCTACGAGCAGTACTTC.

This chain uses TRBV5-1 with TRBJ2-5; D not certain. Germline lookup yields CDR1 SGHRS and CDR2 YFSETQ. The V end was cut by 3 bases, the J end by 5 bases, with 14 bases between. The CDR3 covers 14 residues. The CDR3 region is CASSSDSLAETQYF. CDR3 DNA: TGCGCCAGCAGCTCTGATAGCTTGGCGGAGACCCAGTACTTC.

This chain links TRBV28 with TRBJ1-4; D is possibly TRBD1 (6 bases). CDR1 is MDHEN, CDR2 SYDVKM, per germline. The CDR3 consists of 14 residues. The V gene lost 3 bases and the J gene lost 3 bases, with 8 bases spanning the gap. CDR3 DNA: TGTGCCAGCAGTTTTAGGACAGCTAATGAAAAACTGTTTTTT. Protein product: CASSFRTANEKLFF. The full variable domain, completed using reference TRBV28 and TRBJ1-4, is DVKVTQSSRYLVKRTGEKVFLECVQDMDHENMFWYRQDPGLGLRLIYFSYDVKMKEKGDIPEGYSVSREKKERFSLILESASTNQTSMYLCASSFRTANEKLFFGSGTQLSVL.

The genes are TRBV5-1 and TRBJ1-4; 7 bases align to TRBD1. Germline V gene sequence: CDR1 SGHRS, CDR2 YFSETQ. The junction had 5 bases not matched to a gene; V was cut back by 2 bases and J by 7 bases. The CDR3 runs 14 residues. DNA of the CDR3: TGCGCCAGCAGCTTACGGGACAGTGGTGAAAAACTGTTTTTT. Translated, it gives CASSLRDSGEKLFF.

In regard to this clone: At the DNA level, this CDR3 is encoded by other sequences in the same sample as well. The chain uses TRBV9 and TRBJ1-1; 7 bases align to TRBD1. The J segment lost 1 base and the V segment lost 4 bases, leaving 4 bases of the junction unmatched. The CDR3 covers 14 residues. CDR1 and CDR2 from the germline V gene are SGDLS and YYNGEE. CDR3 protein: CASSTWTGNTEAFF. CDR3 nucleotide sequence: TGTGCCAGCAGCACGTGGACAGGGAACACTGAAGCTTTCTTT.

The chain has TRBV4-1 and TRBJ2-7, with D possibly being TRBD1 (5 bases). CDR1 and CDR2 (germline): MGHRA, YSYEKL. CDR3 length: 16 residues. The V gene lost 4 bases and the J gene lost 4 bases, with 20 bases spanning the gap. CDR3 sequence reads: CASSRNPWTLGYEQYF. In DNA, the CDR3 is TGCGCCAGCAGCCGTAATCCTTGGACACTCGGATACGAGCAGTACTTC.

The chain uses TRBV5-8 and TRBJ1-5; 10 nucleotides agree with TRBD1. This CDR3 is built from 16 residues. V lost 4 bases and J lost 3; bases outside the gene matches: 7. Germline V lookup: CDR1 SGHTS, CDR2 YDEGEE. The CDR3 sequence: CASSGRTGGTNQPQHF. The CDR3 DNA reads TGTGCCAGCAGCGGGCGGACAGGGGGAACCAATCAGCCCCAGCATTTT. Together with reference TRBV5-8 and TRBJ1-5, the CDR3 gives the full variable domain: EAGVTQSPTHLIKTRGQQATLRCSPISGHTSVYWYQQALGLGLQFLLWYDEGEERNRGNFPPRFSGRQFPNYSSELNVNALELEDSALYLCASSGRTGGTNQPQHFGDGTRLSIL.

This chain links TRBV24-1 with TRBJ2-7; tentative D call: TRBD2 (5 bases). The CDR3 runs to 12 residues. Germline V gene data show CDR1 as KGHDR and CDR2 as SFDVKD. Trimming removed 9 bases at V and 2 bases at J, with 10 bases between. The CDR3 region has the DNA TGTGCCACCGGAGGAACCACCTACGAGCAGTACTTC. Its protein is CATGGTTYEQYF.

The rearrangement uses TRBV12-3 or TRBV12-4 and TRBJ2-5; a possible D gene is TRBD2 (6 bases). The CDR3 length is 13 residues. The V and J ends lost 3 bases and 4 bases respectively, with 9 bases between them. The chain's CDR3 is CASSLGEAETQYF. In nucleotides, the CDR3 is TGTGCCAGCAGTTTGGGGGAGGCAGAGACCCAGTACTTC.

The rearrangement joins TRBV6-5 to TRBJ1-2; 7 nucleotides align to TRBD1. V dropped 6 bases and J dropped 1; count of bases not matched to a gene: 5. Germline CDR1 reads MNHEY; CDR2 reads SVGAGI. The CDR3 contains 14 residues. The CDR3 region is CASSLTGFNYGYTF. As DNA, the CDR3 is TGTGCCAGCAGCCTGACAGGGTTTAACTATGGCTACACCTTC.

The rearrangement links TRBV6-5 to TRBJ2-7; TRBD2 aligns across 9 bases. J was trimmed by 4 bases and V by 6 bases; bases with no gene match: 10. This CDR3 is built from 15 residues. The germline V gene encodes CDR1 MNHEY and CDR2 SVGAGI. The CDR3 nucleotides read TGTGCCAGCAGCACGACTAGCGGAGGGCGTTACGAGCAGTACTTC. This sequence encodes CASSTTSGGRYEQYF.

The chain has TRBV6-5 and TRBJ2-3; weak D call: TRBD1 (5 bases). Per the germline V gene, CDR1 is MNHEY and CDR2 is SVGAGI. Trimming pared 7 bases from V and 1 base from J, leaving 12 bases between. The CDR3 is 14 residues long. The CDR3 nucleotides read TGTGCCAGCATTCCAGACAGCCGCACAGATACGCAGTATTTT. Its translation is CASIPDSRTDTQYF.

The gene calls are TRBV27 and TRBJ1-4; TRBD1 matches at 7 bases. Germline trimming cut 4 bases from V and 1 base from J; bases unmatched to any gene: 12. Germline CDR1 reads MNHEY; CDR2 reads SMNVEV (reference sequence). The CDR3 spans 18 residues. CDR3 nucleotides: TGTGCCAGCAGTTCCTTAACAGGGGCTTGGGGAACTAATGAAAAACTGTTTTTT. It encodes CASSSLTGAWGTNEKLFF.

V usage is TRBV19 and J usage is TRBJ1-1, with 9 bases aligning to TRBD1. With V trimmed by 4 bases and J by 1 base, 1 base remained unmatched. Germline-derived CDR1 and CDR2 are LNHDA and SQIVND (reference sequence). This CDR3 comprises 14 residues. The CDR3 DNA reads TGTGCCAGTAGTACGGGACAGGGGAACACTGAAGCTTTCTTT. Translating it yields CASSTGQGNTEAFF.

The chain couples TRBV5-1 to TRBJ2-5; TRBD1 matches 7 bases. Germline V gene sequence: CDR1 SGHRS, CDR2 YFSETQ. CDR3 length: 15 residues. V lost 0 bases, J lost 5 bases, and 7 bases stayed unmatched. CDR3 sequence: CASSLGGQVLETQYF. Here the CDR3 DNA reads TGCGCCAGCAGCTTGGGTGGACAGGTACTCGAGACCCAGTACTTC.

The rearrangement joins TRBV7-8 to TRBJ1-3; 9 nucleotides align to TRBD1. With V trimmed by 3 bases and J by 0 bases, 6 bases remained unmatched. The CDR3 covers 17 residues. Germline CDR1 is SGHVS and CDR2 is FQNEAQ. The CDR3 reads CASSLGQGGRSGNTIYF. As DNA, the CDR3 is TGTGCCAGCAGCTTGGGACAGGGAGGACGCTCTGGAAACACCATATATTTT.

This clone has just one count. The chain couples TRBV19 to TRBJ1-5; 8 bases are a match to TRBD1. The CDR3 has 15 residues. Germline CDR1 is LNHDA and CDR2 is SQIVND (reference sequence). The V segment lost 1 base and the J segment 6 bases; nucleotides outside the gene matches: 5. The CDR3 sequence: CASSIGTGRGQPQHF. The CDR3 DNA sequence: TGTGCCAGTAGTATAGGGACAGGGCGCGGTCAGCCCCAGCATTTT.

This clone has a handful of counts. The same CDR3 can be traced to other DNA sequences in this sample. V is TRBV7-2 and J is TRBJ2-7; D perhaps matches TRBD2 (5 bases). The CDR3 has 13 residues. Trimming removed 1 base from V and 3 bases from J, with 7 bases in between. CDR1 and CDR2 from the germline V gene are SGHTA and FQGNSA. In DNA, the CDR3 is TGTGCCAGCAGCTTAGGTCGGGACTACGAGCAGTACTTC. Its translation is CASSLGRDYEQYF.

The rearrangement links TRBV4-3 to TRBJ2-3; 7 bases are shared with TRBD1. The CDR3 consists of 21 residues. V lost 0 bases, J lost 2 bases, and 20 bases stayed unmatched. CDR1 is LGHNA and CDR2 is YSLEER in the germline V gene. CDR3 in amino acids: CASSQDKAGGRLGRFTDTQYF. The CDR3 DNA sequence: TGCGCCAGCAGCCAAGATAAGGCAGGGGGAAGATTGGGAAGATTCACAGATACGCAGTATTTT.

The gene calls are TRBV18 and TRBJ1-2; D might be TRBD1 (5 bases). This CDR3 comprises 15 residues. V lost 3 bases and J lost 2, with 13 bases in between. Germline CDR1 and CDR2: KGHSH and LQKENI. The CDR3 coding sequence is TGTGCCAGCTCACCTGGACATAAGCGAAACTATGGCTACACCTTC. It translates to CASSPGHKRNYGYTF.

The chain combines TRBV4-3 with TRBJ2-7; 10 nucleotides align to TRBD2. V shed 1 base, J shed 5 bases, and the junction held 23 bases outside the gene matches. The CDR3 covers 21 residues. Germline V lookup: CDR1 LGHNA, CDR2 YSLEER. Here the CDR3 DNA reads TGCGCCAGCAGCCAAGCCCCGGCGGGTAGCGGGAGGCCTGGCCTGGAGAACGAGCAGTACTTC. Translation gives CASSQAPAGSGRPGLENEQYF.

V usage is TRBV5-1 and J usage is TRBJ2-2; the match to TRBD1 covers 9 bases. This CDR3 comprises 18 residues. Germline CDR1 is SGHRS and CDR2 is YFSETQ. With V trimmed by 3 bases and J by 2 bases, 11 bases remained unmatched. The CDR3 DNA follows: TGCGCCAGCAGCTACCAGGGGACAGGGAATGGAAACACCGGGGAGCTGTTTTTT. Translated: CASSYQGTGNGNTGELFF.

This clone showed up just once. The chain combines TRBV19 with TRBJ2-4, with 9 bases lining up with TRBD1. CDR3 size: 16 residues. Germline values: CDR1 LNHDA, CDR2 SQIVND (reference sequence). Germline trimming cut 5 bases from V and 1 base from J; bases unmatched to any gene: 6. CDR3 residues: CASSLGTGWAKNIQYF. Written as DNA, the CDR3 is TGTGCCAGTAGTCTCGGGACAGGGTGGGCCAAAAACATTCAGTACTTC.

The chain is built from TRBV28 and TRBJ2-5; 7 nucleotides agree with TRBD1. There are 18 residues in the CDR3. The V segment lost 4 bases and the J segment 1 base; nucleotides outside the gene matches: 15. Germline V gene lookup returns CDR1 MDHEN and CDR2 SYDVKM. Written as DNA, the CDR3 is TGTGCCAGCAGTTCCGGGACAGCACCAACTCATATCCAAGAGACCCAGTACTTC. Translating it yields CASSSGTAPTHIQETQYF.